The present T cell receptor (beta chain) was sequenced within a study of control samples from healthy donors and cancer patients. Only in-frame clones appear in the TCRdb table, and some are missing; sequencing was by immunoSEQ multiplex PCR. The table has roughly 120,000 clones, more than 80% seen once; the top ten hold approximately 39%. CDR3 size: 12 residues. With 1 base removed from V and 6 bases from J, the gap between germline ends came to 9 bases. Germline CDR1 SQVTM, CDR2 ANQGSEA. The material sequenced was blood. This clonotype was obtained from a man aged 45-60 years in good health. The chain joins TRBV29-1 to TRBJ1-1, with no clear D. CDR3 loop: CSVEGQEAEAFF. Written as DNA, the CDR3 is TGCAGCGTTGAAGGGCAGGAGGCTGAAGCTTTCTTT. The variable domain in full, completed from reference TRBV29-1 and TRBJ1-1, reads SAVISQKPSRDICQRGTSLTIQCQVDSQVTMMFWYRQQPGQSLTLIATANQGSEATYESGFVIDKFPISRPNLTFSTLTVSNMSPEDSSIYLCSVEGQEAEAFFGQGTRLTVV.